Below, 10 T cell receptor beta chains from the same sample are listed, as sequenced in a study of T cells after posttransplantation cyclophosphamide. Busulfan-fludarabine conditioning, marrow transplant, and cyclophosphamide on days +3 and +4 were administered. Here immunoSEQ multiplex PCR was the method, and the copy in TCRdb shows in-frame clones only, minus some. The sample lists approximately 11,000 clones; about 93% were seen once. Sequences were derived from PBMCs, sampled after allogeneic stem cell transplant with posttransplant cyclophosphamide. The receptors stem from a female patient aged 25-39 years who received an allogeneic stem cell transplant from an unrelated donor, was CMV-positive, and had no GVHD. Some T cells may have come from the graft donor.

The chain links TRBV28 to TRBJ1-5, with 7 bases that match TRBD1. CDR1 is MDHEN, CDR2 SYDVKM, per germline. Germline trimming cut 6 bases from V and 2 bases from J; bases unmatched to any gene: 4. The CDR3 contains 14 residues. The chain's CDR3 is CASSRQGRNQPQHF. In DNA form, the CDR3 reads TGTGCCAGCAGCCGACAGGGCCGCAATCAGCCCCAGCATTTT.

The J gene is TRBJ1-2, the V gene TRBV25-1; no firm D call. Germline V lookup: CDR1 MGHDK, CDR2 SYGVNS. CDR3 length: 12 residues. V was shortened by 3 bases and J by 4 bases, with 6 bases between the two germline ends. Here the CDR3 reads CASSERGYGYTF. CDR3 DNA: TGTGCCAGCAGTGAGCGTGGCTATGGCTACACCTTC.

This chain links TRBV5-1 with TRBJ2-7; a possible D gene is TRBD2 (5 bases). The germline V gene encodes CDR1 SGHRS and CDR2 YFSETQ. There are 16 residues in the CDR3. Trimming removed 0 bases at V and 2 bases at J, with 15 bases between. The CDR3 nucleotides are TGCGCCAGCAGCTTGGAGGGCATTGGGAGCCCCTACGAGCAGTACTTC. Translation gives CASSLEGIGSPYEQYF.

The rearrangement uses TRBV7-2 and TRBJ1-2, with TRBD1 matching over 9 bases. V gave up 5 bases and J gave up 8 bases; unmatched junction bases: 9. The CDR3 sequence is 14 residues long. In germline, CDR1 is SGHTA, CDR2 FQGNSA. The CDR3 DNA reads as TGTGCCAGCAGCAAACAGGGGGCGCCGAGCGGCTACACCTTC. Translating gives CASSKQGAPSGYTF.

Only one count was recorded for this clone. V gene TRBV19 combines with J gene TRBJ2-5, with 7 bases aligning to TRBD1. Losses at the gene ends were 4 bases for V and 4 bases for J; bases not matched to a gene: 6. The CDR3 has 14 residues. Germline V gives CDR1 LNHDA, CDR2 SQIVND (reference sequence). The DNA of the CDR3 is TGTGCCAGTAGTACAACAGGGGCGGGAGAGACCCAGTACTTC. Amino acid sequence: CASSTTGAGETQYF.

This clone was seen just once. The chain joins TRBV5-1 to TRBJ2-3; TRBD1 might be the D (6 bases). V dropped 0 bases and J dropped 6 bases, with 14 bases sitting between them. There are 15 residues in the CDR3. From germline, CDR1 is SGHRS and CDR2 YFSETQ. The CDR3 loop reads CASSLVPGGQDTQYF. The DNA for the CDR3 is TGCGCCAGCAGCTTGGTCCCTGGGGGCCAGGATACGCAGTATTTT.

This clone was observed once. The rearrangement joins TRBV5-1 to TRBJ1-6, with 8 nucleotides matching TRBD1. This CDR3 has 17 residues. Germline V gene lookup returns CDR1 SGHRS and CDR2 YFSETQ. V lost 4 bases and J lost 6; bases outside the gene matches: 12. CDR3 DNA: TGCGCCAGCAGCCCCTCCGGAGGACAGGGCCCTAATTCACCCCTCCACTTT. Amino acids: CASSPSGGQGPNSPLHF.

CDR3 residues: CATSGQGGTEAFF. CDR3 bases: TGTGCCACCAGCGGCCAGGGGGGCACTGAAGCTTTCTTT. V gene TRBV15 combines with J gene TRBJ1-1; 7 bases line up with TRBD1. The CDR3 spans 13 residues. Germline-derived CDR1 and CDR2 are LNHNV and YYDKDF (reference sequence). The J segment lost 4 bases and the V segment lost 5 bases, leaving 4 bases of the junction unmatched. The full variable domain, completed using reference TRBV15 and TRBJ1-1, is DAMVIQNPRYQVTQFGKPVTLSCSQTLNHNVMYWYQQKSSQAPKLLFHYYDKDFNNEADTPDNFQSRRPNTSFCFLDIRSPGLGDTAMYLCATSGQGGTEAFFGQGTRLTVV.

The chain joins TRBV14 to TRBJ1-2; D gene uncertain. The CDR3 covers 12 residues. V was trimmed by 4 bases and J by 10 bases, leaving 13 bases between them. Per the germline V gene, CDR1 is SGHDN and CDR2 is FVKESK. The CDR3 DNA reads TGTGCCAGCAGCCCGTCCGGACTATACTACACCTTC. Its translation: CASSPSGLYYTF.

A note on this clone: Other nucleotide sequences from this sample produce the same CDR3. As DNA, the CDR3 is TGTGCCAGCAGTTTTGCGGCAGCTGGCTACGAGCAGTACTTC. As protein: CASSFAAAGYEQYF. V gene TRBV28 combines with J gene TRBJ2-7; D remains unclear. The V end lost 3 bases, the J end lost 3 bases, and 12 bases lay between the germline ends. CDR1 and CDR2 (germline): MDHEN, SYDVKM. This CDR3 spans 14 amino acids.